A single T cell receptor (beta chain) is shown here with its context. Its target is unknown. A read error may account for a junction end that differs from germline. Authors' processing steps: The distant-metastasis classifier for papillary thyroid cancer was built from CDR3 differences across clinicopathological groups. Via MiXCR, TCRdb re-called the PCR reads. TCRdb's processing, not the authors', yielded these V and J calls. The table includes tens of thousands of clones, 20% to 25% detected once. This entry belongs to a study of metastatic and nonmetastatic thyroid tumors. Study outcomes and limitations: TCR beta diversity was reportedly significantly higher in malignant thyroid tumors than benign nodules, in blood and tumor.

The germline V gene encodes CDR1 LNHNV and CDR2 YYDKDF (reference sequence). This CDR3 region has 12 residues. No treatment of any kind had been given to any patient before thyroid surgery. This receptor was taken from a female donor with papillary thyroid cancer or a benign thyroid nodule (not recorded which). Some clones in this sample may be carry-over from other donors' samples. Sequences were obtained from tumor tissue. The chain employs TRBV15 and TRBJ2-7; no firm D call. Written as DNA, the CDR3 is TGTGCCACCATCAGAGACGAGACCGAGCAGTACTTT. Protein product: CATIRDETEQYF.